What follows is one T cell receptor (beta chain) and its context. This record comes from a study of blood T cell repertoires in COVID-19. Background on the study: Whether acute or convalescent, the COVID-19 samples came from the United States, Italy and Spain. PBMCs, B-cell-depleted T cells, or T cells were the source of the cDNA or gDNA that made up the material.

Source study methods: Nucleated cell number was recorded as an estimate derived from reference gene primer amplification. Profiled with immunoSEQ multiplex PCR; TCRdb holds only in-frame clones, not every one. V, J and clone size reflect that table, while D and trimming were determined from the DNA. The profile shows around 300,000 clones, around 90% of them singletons. Sequenced: peripheral blood. The TCR sequence derives from a woman aged 35 to 49 who had recovered from COVID-19.

The DNA of the CDR3 is TGTGCCAGCAGCGACGGGACAGGGGCCGAGACCCAGTACTTC. Residues: CASSDGTGAETQYF. V gene TRBV7-8 combines with J gene TRBJ2-5, with TRBD1 matching 10 bases. This CDR3 has 14 residues. V lost 5 bases to trimming and J lost 5 bases; unmatched junction nucleotides: 5. Germline V CDR1 and CDR2: SGHVS, FQNEAQ.